Below, 25 T cell receptor beta chains from the same sample are listed, as sequenced in a study of cytomegalovirus exposure and HLA in healthy donors. The study ran its PCR with 60 Vbeta and 13 Jbeta primers. Sequenced by immunoSEQ multiplex PCR; TCRdb stores in-frame clones only, minus some. The sample yields 200,000 to 250,000 clones, about three quarters seen once. Sequenced input: PBMCs. These receptors were collected from a woman aged 55-75 years in good health and CMV-seropositive.

The sample holds one count of this clone. The chain couples TRBV6-5 to TRBJ2-7, with 10 positions matching TRBD2. The CDR3 length is 14 residues. Germline V gene sequence: CDR1 MNHEY, CDR2 SVGAGI. V lost 6 bases to trimming and J lost 0 bases; unmatched junction nucleotides: 2. Here the CDR3 reads CASRPSGSSYEQYF. The CDR3 DNA sequence: TGTGCCAGCAGGCCTAGCGGGAGCTCCTACGAGCAGTACTTC.

The chain is built from TRBV7-9 and TRBJ2-1, with 10 positions matching TRBD2. Germline V lookup: CDR1 SEHNR, CDR2 FQNEAQ (reference sequence). The CDR3 totals 17 residues. J lost 2 bases, V lost 5 bases, and 9 bases had no gene match. The CDR3 protein is CASSQAGTSVTYNEQFF. CDR3 bases: TGTGCCAGCAGCCAAGCCGGGACTAGCGTCACCTACAATGAGCAGTTCTTC. Based on the CDR3 plus reference TRBV7-9 and TRBJ2-1, the full variable domain is DTGVSQNPRHKITKRGQNVTFRCDPISEHNRLYWYRQTLGQGPEFLTYFQNEAQLEKSRLLSDRFSAERPKGSFSTLEIQRTEQGDSAMYLCASSQAGTSVTYNEQFFGPGTRLTVL.

Concerning this clone itself: This specimen includes other DNA sequences encoding the same CDR3. The gene calls are TRBV27 and TRBJ1-1; D not resolved. V gave up 6 bases and J gave up 0 bases, with 11 bases separating them. The CDR3 consists of 14 residues. Germline V gene lookup returns CDR1 MNHEY and CDR2 SMNVEV (reference sequence). CDR3: CASSPTVMNTEAFF. CDR3 DNA sequence: TGTGCCAGCAGCCCCACAGTCATGAACACTGAAGCTTTCTTT.

This clone has only one observation. The V and J genes are TRBV29-1 and TRBJ2-1, with D possibly TRBD2 on 6 matching bases. This CDR3 is built from 12 residues. The V end lost 5 bases, the J end lost 10 bases, and 15 bases lay between the germline ends. Looked up from germline, CDR1 is SQVTM and CDR2 is ANQGSEA. CDR3 in amino acids: CSVYSDGGEQFF. CDR3 bases: TGCAGCGTTTACTCGGACGGGGGAGAGCAGTTCTTC.

CDR3 amino acids: CASSYDEARSNSPLHF. In nucleotides, the CDR3 is TGCGCCAGCAGCTATGACGAGGCCCGGTCGAATTCACCCCTCCACTTT. V and J are TRBV5-1 and TRBJ1-6; the D is unclear. The CDR3 has 16 amino acids. The germline V gene has CDR1 SGHRS and CDR2 YFSETQ. Between the trimmed V and J ends, which lost 3 bases and 7 bases, there was a span of 17 bases.

The V and J genes are TRBV6-1 and TRBJ1-2; the D is unclear. With 4 bases removed from V and 8 bases from J, the gap between germline ends came to 11 bases. CDR1 is MNHNS and CDR2 is SASEGT in the germline V gene. There are 12 residues in the CDR3. The CDR3 reads CASSGSSGGYTF. CDR3 DNA: TGTGCCAGCAGTGGGTCCTCGGGGGGCTACACCTTC.

This clone was seen more than once but under ten times. The genes are TRBV27 and TRBJ1-5; 7 positions match TRBD1. In germline, CDR1 is MNHEY, CDR2 SMNVEV (reference sequence). The V gene end was trimmed by 6 bases and the J gene end by 0 bases; junction bases not matched to a gene: 11. The CDR3 is made up of 17 amino acids. This chain's CDR3 is CASSRGQLPYSNQPQHF. The CDR3 coding sequence is TGTGCCAGCAGCAGGGGACAGCTTCCTTATAGCAATCAGCCCCAGCATTTT.

The chain combines TRBV6-1 with TRBJ1-2; D perhaps matches TRBD1 (5 bases). CDR3 size: 13 residues. Germline CDR1 is MNHNS and CDR2 is SASEGT. With 7 bases removed from V and 3 bases from J, the gap between germline ends came to 12 bases. The CDR3 nucleotides read TGTGCCAGCAAACTCGGGACTTACTATGGCTACACCTTC. It translates to CASKLGTYYGYTF.

This clone was observed a few times. This chain links TRBV6-6 with TRBJ2-3; D may be TRBD1 (5 bases). CDR1 is MNHNY, CDR2 SVGAGI, per germline (reference sequence). The CDR3 loop spans 15 amino acids. V lost 0 bases to trimming and J lost 2 bases, with 9 bases between them. In nucleotides, the CDR3 is TGTGCCAGCAGTTACTCGCGACAGACCACAGATACGCAGTATTTT. Translating it yields CASSYSRQTTDTQYF.

The V call is TRBV10-3, the J call TRBJ2-2; D perhaps matches TRBD2 (6 bases). Germline CDR1 is ENHRY and CDR2 is SYGVKD. Trimming left V 4 bases short and J 5 bases short, with 11 bases between. CDR3 size: 14 residues. The CDR3 here is CAISGEVGTGELFF. The CDR3 DNA reads TGTGCCATCAGTGGGGAGGTTGGGACCGGGGAGCTGTTTTTT.

The gene calls are TRBV14 and TRBJ1-2; D might be TRBD1 (6 bases). This CDR3 is 15 amino acids long. The germline V gene encodes CDR1 SGHDN and CDR2 FVKESK. V lost 5 bases and J 2 bases, leaving 15 bases between the germline ends. The CDR3 loop reads CASSRLSGGNYGYTF. In nucleotides, the CDR3 is TGTGCCAGCAGCAGACTCTCGGGGGGCAACTATGGCTACACCTTC.

This clone was counted once. This chain uses TRBV28 with TRBJ2-7; D gene unclear. The CDR3 totals 14 residues. Germline CDR1 reads MDHEN; CDR2 reads SYDVKM. Trimming took 6 bases from V and 2 from J, leaving 14 bases between them. The CDR3 loop reads CASSQISPPYEQYF. The CDR3 DNA is TGTGCCAGCAGCCAGATCAGTCCTCCCTACGAGCAGTACTTC.

The chain links TRBV5-1 to TRBJ2-5; TRBD1 aligns across 7 bases. The V and J ends lost 2 bases and 0 bases, in that order; junction bases with no gene match: 1. The CDR3 extends over 14 amino acids. Germline loops: CDR1 SGHRS, CDR2 YFSETQ. In nucleotides, the CDR3 is TGCGCCAGCAGCTTACAGGGGTACCAAGAGACCCAGTACTTC. Protein product: CASSLQGYQETQYF.

This sequence joins TRBV7-3 and TRBJ1-1; 8 bases fit TRBD1. The CDR3 spans 13 residues. Unmatched junction bases numbered 7, after V lost 5 bases and J lost 8 bases. CDR1 is SGHTA and CDR2 is FQGTGA in the germline V gene. In DNA form, the CDR3 reads TGTGCCAGCAGCCTGGGACAGGACAGAGAAGCTTTCTTT. Its translation is CASSLGQDREAFF.

The sample holds a few counts of this clone. The chain has TRBV5-1 and TRBJ1-2, with TRBD1 identical over 9 bases. The CDR3 sequence is 14 residues long. With V trimmed by 2 bases and J by 6 bases, 5 bases remained unmatched. CDR1 and CDR2 (germline): SGHRS, YFSETQ. CDR3 sequence (DNA): TGCGCCAGCAGCTTTACAGGGGGCGCAGATGGCTACACCTTC. This translates into CASSFTGGADGYTF.

The chain has TRBV6-1 and TRBJ1-1, with D hard to call. The V gene's germline CDR1 is MNHNS and CDR2 SASEGT. The V end lost 6 bases, the J end lost 7 bases, and 9 bases lay between the germline ends. CDR3 length: 11 amino acids. The DNA of the CDR3 is TGTGCCAGCAGCCTCACGGGTGAAGCTTTCTTT. It yields the protein CASSLTGEAFF.

The chain is built from TRBV27 and TRBJ1-3; D is ambiguous. Trimming removed 7 bases at V and 1 base at J, with 11 bases between. The CDR3 covers 14 residues. Germline assignment: CDR1 MNHEY and CDR2 SMNVEV (reference sequence). In DNA, the CDR3 is TGTGCCAGCAAGTTAATAGAATCTGGAAACACCATATATTTT. Residues: CASKLIESGNTIYF.

The chain is built from TRBV30 and TRBJ2-5, with 7 positions matching TRBD2. The CDR3 spans 15 residues. J gave up 2 bases and V 0 bases, and 6 bases lay outside the gene matches. Germline lookup yields CDR1 GTSNPN and CDR2 SVGIG (reference sequence). The CDR3 DNA reads TGTGCCTGGAGTGTAGACGGGAGGCATCAAGAGACCCAGTACTTC. Protein sequence: CAWSVDGRHQETQYF.

The CDR3 coding sequence is TGCGCCAGCAGCTTGGATGGCATCAATCAGCCCCAGCATTTT. It specifies CASSLDGINQPQHF. The chain recombines TRBV5-1 with TRBJ1-5; no firm D call. Germline V gene data show CDR1 as SGHRS and CDR2 as YFSETQ. Trimming stripped 0 bases from V and 3 bases from J, with 7 bases between. This CDR3 has 14 amino acids.

The chain employs TRBV29-1 and TRBJ2-5; 7 bases fit TRBD2. CDR3 length: 12 residues. Per germline, CDR1 SQVTM and CDR2 ANQGSEA. The J segment lost 5 bases and the V segment lost 4 bases, leaving 4 bases of the junction unmatched. CDR3 residues: CSVARGTETQYF. The CDR3, as DNA: TGCAGCGTTGCGCGGGGGACGGAGACCCAGTACTTC.

This chain connects TRBV28 to TRBJ2-7; 7 bases map to TRBD1. This CDR3 is built from 15 residues. Germline assignment: CDR1 MDHEN and CDR2 SYDVKM. With 3 bases clipped from V and 2 bases from J, the junction kept 7 bases outside the gene matches. Here the CDR3 reads CASSLEQGFTYEQYF. For the CDR3, the DNA is TGTGCCAGCAGTTTGGAACAGGGGTTCACCTACGAGCAGTACTTC.

The chain uses TRBV5-6 and TRBJ2-7; 11 nucleotides line up with TRBD2. V gave up 3 bases and J gave up 0 bases; unmatched junction bases: 5. The V gene's germline CDR1 is SGHDT and CDR2 YYEEEE. The length of the CDR3 is 16 residues. This CDR3 is CASSYTSGGPSYEQYF. Written as DNA, the CDR3 is TGTGCCAGCAGCTATACTAGCGGGGGACCCTCCTACGAGCAGTACTTC.

The rearrangement links TRBV5-1 to TRBJ2-1, with TRBD2 matching over 16 bases. The CDR3 is 16 amino acids. Germline values: CDR1 SGHRS, CDR2 YFSETQ. The ends lost 4 bases at V and 10 bases at J; junction bases unmatched: 8. CDR3 DNA sequence: TGCGCCAGCAGCCCGGGACTAGCGGGGGGGCCTCGAGAGCAGTTCTTC. Translated: CASSPGLAGGPREQFF.

The chain combines TRBV7-9 with TRBJ2-5, with 8 bases matching TRBD1. CDR3 length equals 16 residues. After removal of 5 bases from V and 0 bases from J, the junction contained 8 bases not matched to a gene. Per germline, CDR1 SEHNR and CDR2 FQNEAQ (reference sequence). The CDR3, as DNA: TGTGCCAGCAGCCCGATTCCGGGACAGGACCAAGAGACCCAGTACTTC. Amino acid sequence: CASSPIPGQDQETQYF.

This chain links TRBV5-1 with TRBJ2-5; a possible D gene is TRBD2 (6 bases). The V end lost 3 bases, the J end lost 1 base, and 10 bases lay between the germline ends. The CDR3 is 14 amino acids. Per germline, CDR1 SGHRS and CDR2 YFSETQ. DNA for the CDR3: TGCGCCAGCAGCTCGGTGGGGGGCCAAGAGACCCAGTACTTC. Protein sequence: CASSSVGGQETQYF.